Below are 4 T cell receptor beta chains sequenced from a single sample in a study of identical twins. One entry per CDR3 protein, called by TCRdb with MiXCR from the 5' RACE reads. The data hold nearly 900,000 distinct CDR3 sequences, with about 12% observed a single time. This same sample was also part of a study on yellow fever vaccine responses in identical twins.

The sequenced sample was PBMCs. All receptors derive from a woman aged 18-30 years in good health.

CDR3 DNA: TGTGCCAGCTCACCGGGGTCGGTTATAGAGACCCAGTACTTC. The encoded protein is CASSPGSVIETQYF. V is TRBV18 and J is TRBJ2-5; D is unclear. Trimming removed 3 bases from V and 4 bases from J, with 12 bases in between. Germline CDR1 reads KGHSH; CDR2 reads LQKENI. The CDR3 is 14 residues long.

The chain has TRBV21-1 and TRBJ1-1; whether TRBD1, the table's D call, matches the DNA was not checked. TRBV21-1 is a documented pseudogene. There are 16 residues in the CDR3. CDR3: CASRARGAKGDTEAFF. CDR3 DNA sequence: TGTGCCAGCAGGGCTAGGGGGGCGAAAGGGGACACTGAAGCTTTCTTT.

The CDR3 bases are TGTGCCAGCAGTTACGGGACACCAGCCTACGAGCAGTACTTC. It translates to CASSYGTPAYEQYF. The chain is built from TRBV6-6 and TRBJ2-7; tentative D call: TRBD1 (6 bases). The CDR3 has 14 amino acids. Trimming took off 2 bases at V and 2 bases at J, with 10 bases between the two ends. Per the germline V gene, CDR1 is MNHNY and CDR2 is SVGAGI (reference sequence).

The chain couples TRBV6-1 to TRBJ2-5; TRBD2 matches 12 bases. This CDR3 spans 13 amino acids. In germline, CDR1 is MNHNS, CDR2 SASEGT. The ends lost 11 bases at V and 5 bases at J; junction bases unmatched: 6. CDR3 protein: CASRTSGIETQYF. DNA for the CDR3: TGTGCCTCCAGGACTAGCGGGATTGAGACCCAGTACTTC.